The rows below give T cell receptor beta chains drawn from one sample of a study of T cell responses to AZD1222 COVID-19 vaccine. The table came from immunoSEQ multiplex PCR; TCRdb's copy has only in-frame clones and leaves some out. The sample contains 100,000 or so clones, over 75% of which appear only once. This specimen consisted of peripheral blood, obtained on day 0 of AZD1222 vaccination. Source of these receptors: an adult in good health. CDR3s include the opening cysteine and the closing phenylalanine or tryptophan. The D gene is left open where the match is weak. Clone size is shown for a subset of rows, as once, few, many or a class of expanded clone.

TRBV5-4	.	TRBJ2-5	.	CASSPGPYEETQYF	TGTGCCAGCAGCCCGGGTCCTTACGAGGAGACCCAGTACTTC
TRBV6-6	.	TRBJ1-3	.	CASSIAYTIYF	TGTGCCAGCAGTATAGCTTACACCATATATTTT
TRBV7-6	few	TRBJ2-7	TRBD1	CASSLAGTEAYEQYF	TGTGCCAGCAGCTTAGCGGGGACAGAGGCCTACGAGCAGTACTTC
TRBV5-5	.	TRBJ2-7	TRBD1	CASSSRPTGGYEQYF	TGTGCCAGCAGCTCCCGCCCCACAGGGGGCTACGAGCAGTACTTC
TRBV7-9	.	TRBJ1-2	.	CASSLALSYGYTF	TGTGCCAGCAGCTTAGCGCTGAGCTATGGCTACACCTTC
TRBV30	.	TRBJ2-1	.	CAWTGTSYNEQFF	TGTGCCTGGACGGGGACTTCCTACAATGAGCAGTTCTTC
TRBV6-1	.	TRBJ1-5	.	CASSEPYRQDQPQHF	TGTGCCAGCAGTGAGCCGTACCGACAGGATCAGCCCCAGCATTTT
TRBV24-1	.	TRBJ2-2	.	CATSDLGTAANTGELFF	TGTGCCACCAGTGATTTGGGGACTGCTGCGAACACCGGGGAGCTGTTTTTT
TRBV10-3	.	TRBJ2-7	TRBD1	CAIGGQGYEQYF	TGTGCCATCGGGGGACAGGGCTACGAGCAGTACTTC
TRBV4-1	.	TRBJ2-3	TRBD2	CASSQEPQRGGEDTQYF	TGCGCCAGCAGCCAAGAGCCCCAGCGGGGGGGCGAAGATACGCAGTATTTT
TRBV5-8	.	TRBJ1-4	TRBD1	CASSPDRGNEKLFF	TGTGCCAGCAGCCCTGACAGGGGTAATGAAAAACTGTTTTTT
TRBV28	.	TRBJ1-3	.	CASSLTQSAAGNTIYF	TGTGCCAGCAGTTTAACCCAATCGGCGGCTGGTAACACCATATATTTT
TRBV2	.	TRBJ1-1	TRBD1	CASKSLTGRTEAFF	TGTGCCAGCAAGAGCCTGACAGGGAGGACTGAAGCTTTCTTT
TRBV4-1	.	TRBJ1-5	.	CASSQPLEGDNQPQHF	TGCGCCAGCAGCCAGCCCCTTGAGGGGGACAATCAGCCCCAGCATTTT